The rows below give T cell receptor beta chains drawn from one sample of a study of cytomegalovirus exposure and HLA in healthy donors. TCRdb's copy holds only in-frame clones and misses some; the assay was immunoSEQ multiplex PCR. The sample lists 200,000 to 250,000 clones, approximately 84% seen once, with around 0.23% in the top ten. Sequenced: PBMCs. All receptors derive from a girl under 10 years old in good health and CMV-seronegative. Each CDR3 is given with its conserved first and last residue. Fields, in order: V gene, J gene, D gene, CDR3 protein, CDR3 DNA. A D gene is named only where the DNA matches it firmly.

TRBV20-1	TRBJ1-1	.	CSARAGHEAFF	TGCAGTGCTAGAGCTGGCCATGAAGCTTTCTTT
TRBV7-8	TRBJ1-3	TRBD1	CASSSGQGAGNTIYF	TGTGCCAGCAGCTCAGGACAGGGGGCTGGAAACACCATATATTTT
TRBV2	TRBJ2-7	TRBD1	CASSLGDRGSYEQYF	TGTGCCAGCAGTTTGGGGGACAGGGGCTCCTACGAGCAGTACTTC
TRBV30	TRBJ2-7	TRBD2	CAWRVAGSFTGEQYF	TGTGCCTGGAGGGTAGCGGGGTCGTTTACAGGCGAGCAGTACTTC
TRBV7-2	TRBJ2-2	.	CASSFAGTYTGELFF	TGTGCCAGCAGCTTCGCCGGGACTTACACCGGGGAGCTGTTTTTT
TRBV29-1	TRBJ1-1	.	CSATAIGGTEAFF	TGCAGCGCTACCGCGATTGGAGGGACTGAAGCTTTCTTT
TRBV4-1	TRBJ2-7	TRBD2	CASSRGGLILNSYEQYF	TGCGCCAGCAGCCGCGGGGGGTTGATCCTCAACTCCTACGAGCAGTACTTC
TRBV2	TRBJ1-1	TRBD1	CAAQGGRAFF	TGTGCCGCACAGGGGGGAAGAGCTTTCTTT
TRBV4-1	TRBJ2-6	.	CASSQGASQGSGANVLTF	TGCGCCAGCAGCCAAGGAGCTTCTCAGGGATCTGGGGCCAACGTCCTGACTTTC
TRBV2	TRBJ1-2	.	CASSGQGGNYGYTF	TGTGCCAGCAGTGGGCAGGGAGGTAACTATGGCTACACCTTC
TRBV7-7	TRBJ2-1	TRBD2	CASSLTWTSGSYNEQFF	TGTGCCAGCAGCCTCACCTGGACTAGCGGGAGCTACAATGAGCAGTTCTTC
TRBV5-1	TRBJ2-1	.	CASSLPLPVSYNEQFF	TGCGCCAGCAGCTTGCCTCTCCCAGTCTCCTACAATGAGCAGTTCTTC
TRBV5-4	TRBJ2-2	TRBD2	CASSQKGLAGGLTGELFF	TGTGCCAGCAGTCAAAAGGGACTAGCGGGGGGGCTCACCGGGGAGCTGTTTTTT
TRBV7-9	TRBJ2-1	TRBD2	CSSSSPPTSDHGNEQFF	TGTTCCAGCAGCTCACCCCCGACTAGCGATCATGGCAATGAGCAGTTCTTC
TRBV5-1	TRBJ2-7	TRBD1	CASSPLLGGDISYEQYF	TGCGCCAGCAGCCCCCTCTTAGGGGGCGATATCTCCTACGAGCAGTACTTC
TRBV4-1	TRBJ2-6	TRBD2	CASSQEPSGPSGANVLTF	TGCGCCAGCAGCCAAGAACCTAGCGGCCCCTCTGGGGCCAACGTCCTGACTTTC
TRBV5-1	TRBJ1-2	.	CASSLSDSWGYTF	TGCGCCAGCAGCTTGAGTGACAGCTGGGGCTACACCTTC
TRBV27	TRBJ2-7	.	CASSFYGEQYF	TGTGCCAGCAGTTTCTATGGCGAGCAGTACTTC
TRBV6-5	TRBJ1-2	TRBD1	CASTQTGQGKDGYTF	TGTGCCAGCACCCAAACCGGACAGGGTAAAGATGGCTACACCTTC
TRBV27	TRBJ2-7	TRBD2	CASRAKTSGGTYEQYF	TGTGCCAGCAGAGCTAAAACTAGCGGAGGAACCTACGAGCAGTACTTC